This TCR beta chain was sequenced for a study of metastatic and nonmetastatic thyroid tumors. Study results and limitations: When malignant thyroid tumors were compared with benign nodules, TCR beta diversity was reportedly significantly higher in the malignant tumors. This held in both blood and tumor samples.

Concerning this clone itself: Its antigen is still unknown.

Before thyroid surgery, none of the patients had received any treatment. In the original workflow: A papillary thyroid cancer distant-metastasis classifier was built from CDR3 differences across clinicopathological groups. TCRdb re-clonotyped the PCR reads through MiXCR. For this entry, the V and J calls and clone size follow TCRdb and not the study's own pipeline. The table lists around 59,000 clones, 15% to 20% of them singletons. This TCR derives from a male donor with papillary thyroid cancer or a benign thyroid nodule (not recorded which). Some clones in this sample may be carry-over from other donors' samples. Input material: blood.

In DNA form, the CDR3 reads TGTGCCAGCACAAGTGTAGGGGGCCACAATGAGCAGTTCTTC. Protein product: CASTSVGGHNEQFF. The chain is built from TRBV6-1 and TRBJ2-1, with 7 positions matching TRBD1. The CDR3 runs to 14 residues. J gave up 5 bases and V 7 bases, and 8 bases lay outside the gene matches. Germline CDR1 reads MNHNS; CDR2 reads SASEGT.